This T cell receptor (beta chain) is from a study of response to subunit inactivated influenza vaccine. TCRdb reanalysed the RT-PCR reads using MiXCR and keeps one entry per CDR3 protein. The sample lists about 530,000 distinct CDR3 sequences, about an eighth occurring once. This clonotype was observed a few times. Its antigen is not known. Notes on the study in general: The study's authors posited that every seasonal influenza vaccination enlists few new T cells.

Deletions cut 5 bases from V and 6 bases from J, with 17 bases between. CDR3 length equals 14 residues. CDR1 is MDHEN and CDR2 is SYDVKM in the germline V gene. Sample: PBMCs from blood, taken on the day of vaccination. The TCR originated in a man in his forties or fifties who received an inactivated influenza vaccine. V is TRBV28 and J is TRBJ2-7; the D gene could be TRBD1 or TRBD2 (5 bases each). The CDR3 DNA follows: TGTGCCAGCAGTCCAGGGACCTTCGCGGTCGAGCAGTACTTC. The encoded protein is CASSPGTFAVEQYF.